The 21 T cell receptor beta chains below were found in one sample sequenced in a study of read filtering for tumor transcriptome and immune sequencing. This library used around 0.4 ug RNA and molecular barcoded adaptors spanning alpha/delta and beta/gamma chains. TCRdb reprocessed the reads with MiXCR, giving one entry per CDR3 protein. The sample lists about 23,000 distinct CDR3 sequences; roughly 15% were seen once. Source material: a population of CD138-negative cells sorted from bone marrow. These receptors all stem from a donor at least 40 years old with multiple myeloma.

This clonotype has ten or more counts. The chain combines TRBV14 with TRBJ2-1; TRBD2 matches at 7 bases. This CDR3 has 16 residues. V shed 1 base and J 0 bases; nucleotides not matched to a gene: 3. CDR1 is SGHDN, CDR2 FVKESK, per germline. The CDR3 DNA is TGTGCCAGCAGCCAAGGGGGGGGTAGCTCCTACAATGAGCAGTTCTTC. This translates into CASSQGGGSSYNEQFF. Filled out from reference TRBV14 and TRBJ2-1, the complete variable domain reads EAGVTQFPSHSVIEKGQTVTLRCDPISGHDNLYWYRRVMGKEIKFLLHFVKESKQDESGMPNNRFLAERTGGTYSTLKVQPAELEDSGVYFCASSQGGGSSYNEQFFGPGTRLTVL.

At least ten counts were recorded for this clonotype. CDR3 nucleotides: TGTGCCAGCAGCCCCTCGGCTAGCGGGAGAGAGGTCAATGAGCAGTTCTTC. As protein: CASSPSASGREVNEQFF. This chain links TRBV4-2 with TRBJ2-1; 10 positions agree with TRBD2. Trimming took 4 bases from V and 6 from J; bases not matched to a gene: 12. The germline V gene has CDR1 LGHNA and CDR2 YNFKEQ. This CDR3 has 17 residues.

The CDR3 region is CASSSRNQETQYF. The CDR3, as DNA: TGTGCCAGCAGCAGCAGGAACCAAGAGACCCAGTACTTC. The chain couples TRBV13 to TRBJ2-5; D is unclear. V was clipped by 5 bases and J by 0 bases, with 7 bases between them. CDR3 length equals 13 residues. Germline V CDR1 and CDR2: PRHDT, FYEKMQ (reference sequence).

CDR3 loop: CATSDLGQGGVSEQFF. In DNA form, the CDR3 reads TGTGCCACCAGTGATTTAGGACAGGGGGGAGTGAGTGAGCAGTTCTTC. The rearrangement links TRBV24-1 to TRBJ2-1; 10 positions agree with TRBD1. CDR3 length: 16 residues. The junction had 8 bases not matched to a gene; V was cut back by 1 base and J by 9 bases. Per germline, CDR1 KGHDR and CDR2 SFDVKD.

As regards this clonotype: This could be a read error, since a much larger clone is one nucleotide away. The chain carries TRBV5-1 and TRBJ2-1, with 8 bases matching TRBD2. Germline V lookup: CDR1 SGHRS, CDR2 YFSETQ. Germline trimming cut 4 bases from V and 4 bases from J; bases unmatched to any gene: 10. The CDR3 covers 16 residues. The CDR3 DNA is TGCGCCAGCAGCCTGGGAATACTAGCGGAGTACAATGAGCAGTTCTTC. Its translation is CASSLGILAEYNEQFF.

This sequence joins TRBV7-9 and TRBJ2-1; D might be TRBD1 (5 bases). The V end was cut by 1 base, the J end by 4 bases, with 11 bases between. The CDR3 spans 15 residues. The germline V gene has CDR1 SEHNR and CDR2 FQNEAQ (reference sequence). The CDR3 region is CASSLGQTIYNEQFF. For the CDR3, the DNA is TGTGCCAGCAGCTTAGGACAGACAATTTACAATGAGCAGTTCTTC.

The table lists this clonotype with many counts. The missing conserved phenylalanine or tryptophan at the end of this CDR3 makes a read error likely. The rearrangement links TRBV7-2 to TRBJ2-1; the D is unclear. Germline CDR1 reads SGHTA; CDR2 reads FQGNSA. V lost 3 bases, J lost 6 bases, and 6 bases lay in between. This CDR3 has 12 residues. The CDR3 nucleotides are TGTGCCAGCAGCTTCCCCGGCAATGAGCAGTTCTAC. This encodes CASSFPGNEQFY.

This clonotype was seen ten or more times. The chain is built from TRBV6-1 and TRBJ1-1, with TRBD1 identical over 7 bases. The V segment lost 5 bases and the J segment 1 base; nucleotides outside the gene matches: 4. Germline CDR1 and CDR2: MNHNS and SASEGT. This CDR3 contains 14 residues. This CDR3 is CASSRDRENTEAFF. The CDR3 nucleotides read TGTGCCAGCAGTCGGGACAGAGAGAACACTGAAGCTTTCTTT.

At least ten counts were recorded for this clonotype. The J gene is TRBJ1-1, the V gene TRBV29-1; perhaps TRBD1 as D (5 bases). Trimming removed 1 base from V and 0 bases from J, with 12 bases in between. The CDR3 covers 15 residues. The germline V gene has CDR1 SQVTM and CDR2 ANQGSEA. For the CDR3, the DNA is TGCAGCGTTGAAGCTCAAGGGGTCCTGAACACTGAAGCTTTCTTT. Translated: CSVEAQGVLNTEAFF.

The sample holds many counts of this clonotype. The rearrangement joins TRBV4-2 to TRBJ2-6; D is perhaps TRBD1 (6 bases). The CDR3 loop spans 19 amino acids. Germline assignment: CDR1 LGHNA and CDR2 YNFKEQ. Between the trimmed V and J ends, which lost 0 bases and 0 bases, there was a span of 15 bases. Here the CDR3 reads CASSQESSATGSGANVLTF. DNA for the CDR3: TGTGCCAGCAGCCAAGAAAGTTCTGCGACAGGCTCTGGGGCCAACGTCCTGACTTTC.

Comment on this clonotype: A read error may explain this, as a much larger clone is one base away. The chain couples TRBV29-1 to TRBJ1-6, with D maybe TRBD1 (6 bases). CDR1 and CDR2 (germline): SQVTM, ANQGSEA. The CDR3 loop spans 16 amino acids. Here the CDR3 DNA reads TGCAGCGTCCTAGGGGGTCAGGCAATCGCGTTCGCTGAAGTTTTCTTT. Translated: CSVLGGQAIAFAEVFF.

This clonotype was seen more than once but under ten times. The chain has TRBV29-1 and TRBJ2-5; D possibly uses TRBD1 or TRBD2 (5 bases each). Trimming cost V 0 bases and J 4 bases, with 24 bases left between them. This CDR3 is 18 amino acids long. CDR1 is SQVTM and CDR2 is ANQGSEA in the germline V gene. CDR3 in DNA: TGCAGCGTTGAAGATCCACAGGCCCTGGCAGCAGGGAGAGAGACCCAGTACTTC. This translates into CSVEDPQALAAGRETQYF.

This clonotype was observed many times. This rearrangement joins TRBV4-1 to TRBJ2-7; D not certain. The V end lost 4 bases, the J end lost 7 bases, and 14 bases lay between the germline ends. The CDR3 is 13 amino acids. Germline CDR1 reads MGHRA; CDR2 reads YSYEKL. CDR3 in amino acids: CASSRYKGVEQYF. The CDR3 nucleotides are TGCGCCAGCAGCCGCTACAAGGGCGTAGAGCAGTACTTC.

This clonotype was observed many times. The J gene is TRBJ1-4, the V gene TRBV5-1, with D possibly matching TRBD1 (5 bases). CDR3 length: 15 amino acids. Germline V gene sequence: CDR1 SGHRS, CDR2 YFSETQ. The V gene lost 4 bases and the J gene lost 8 bases, with 18 bases spanning the gap. CDR3 in amino acids: CASSGGTHDQEKLFF. The CDR3 DNA reads as TGCGCCAGCAGCGGCGGGACCCACGACCAGGAAAAACTGTTTTTT.

This clonotype appeared many times. This sequence joins TRBV11-2 and TRBJ1-2, with D unresolved. The CDR3 runs 12 residues. Trimming removed 5 bases at V and 10 bases at J, with 14 bases between. Germline CDR1 is SGHAT and CDR2 is FQNNGV. For the CDR3, the DNA is TGTGCCAGCAGCCGGTCGACGGCTTTCTACACCTTC. Translating it yields CASSRSTAFYTF.

This clonotype has at least ten counts. The V call is TRBV7-2, the J call TRBJ2-4; 9 nucleotides agree with TRBD1. With V trimmed by 5 bases and J by 9 bases, 11 bases remained unmatched. The germline CDR1 and CDR2 sequences are SGHTA and FQGNSA. The CDR3 contains 15 residues. The chain's CDR3 is CASSQARTGVAIQYF. The CDR3 DNA sequence: TGTGCCAGCAGCCAAGCTCGGACAGGGGTTGCCATTCAGTACTTC.

In its sample, this clonotype was seen many times. J is TRBJ2-5 and V is TRBV20-1, with 8 bases that match TRBD2. The CDR3 totals 16 residues. Germline values: CDR1 DFQATT, CDR2 SNEGSKA (reference sequence). V lost 6 bases, J lost 4 bases, and 16 bases stayed unmatched. The CDR3 loop reads CSARRPGREERETQYF. In nucleotides, the CDR3 is TGCAGTGCCAGAAGGCCGGGGCGGGAGGAAAGAGAGACCCAGTACTTC.

Note on this clonotype: A read error is likely here: a far larger clone is one base away. This CDR3 is CASSLAPGVEEQFF. The CDR3 DNA sequence: TGTGCCAGCAGCTTAGCGCCGGGCGTTGAGGAGCAGTTCTTC. The V call is TRBV7-2, the J call TRBJ2-1; D is ambiguous. The CDR3 runs to 14 residues. Germline CDR1 reads SGHTA; CDR2 reads FQGNSA. Trimming cost V 0 bases and J 10 bases, with 13 bases left between them.

This clonotype was detected only a few times. Possible read error: a much larger clone is one base away. The V gene is TRBV28, the J gene TRBJ2-2; D possibly corresponds to TRBD2 (5 bases). CDR1 and CDR2 from the germline V gene are MDHEN and SYDVKM. The CDR3 covers 15 residues. Deletions cut 2 bases from V and 2 bases from J, with 9 bases between. The chain's CDR3 is CASSLLSGNTGELFF. CDR3 DNA sequence: TGTGCCAGCAGTTTACTATCGGGAAACACCGGGGAGCTGTTTTTT.

With respect to this clonotype: This likely comes from a read error, as the CDR3 has no conserved phenylalanine or tryptophan at its end. V and J are TRBV11-3 and TRBJ2-3; TRBD1 is a possible D gene (7 bases). This CDR3 comprises 16 residues. Germline V gives CDR1 SGHNT, CDR2 YENEEA. CDR3: CASSWGGDSSTDTQYS. Here the CDR3 DNA reads TGCGCCAGCAGCTGGGGCGGGGACAGCAGCACAGATACGCAGTATTCT.

This clonotype was seen at least ten times. V usage is TRBV7-9 and J usage is TRBJ1-5; tentatively, D is TRBD1 (6 bases). Looked up from germline, CDR1 is SEHNR and CDR2 is FQNEAQ (reference sequence). The ends were cut back, 5 bases at V and 3 bases at J, with 11 bases in the middle. The length of the CDR3 is 14 residues. CDR3 DNA sequence: TGTGCCAGCAGCCCAGGACAGCCCAATCAGCCCCAGCATTTT. Protein sequence: CASSPGQPNQPQHF. The entire variable domain, with the rest obtained from reference TRBV7-9 and TRBJ1-5, is as follows: DTGVSQNPRHKITKRGQNVTFRCDPISEHNRLYWYRQTLGQGPEFLTYFQNEAQLEKSRLLSDRFSAERPKGSFSTLEIQRTEQGDSAMYLCASSPGQPNQPQHFGDGTRLSIL.